This T cell receptor (beta chain) came from a study of blood T cell repertoires in COVID-19. Study summary: The study drew acute and convalescent COVID-19 samples from the United States, Italy and Spain. T cells, B-cell-depleted T cells, or PBMCs provided the cDNA or gDNA that served as material.

This CDR3 has 13 residues. The V segment lost 7 bases and the J segment 1 base; nucleotides outside the gene matches: 6. Looked up from germline, CDR1 is GTSNPN and CDR2 is SVGIG (reference sequence). Per the original data handling: Reference gene primer amplification gave nucleated cell count estimates. Clones were read by immunoSEQ multiplex PCR, and TCRdb kept only the in-frame ones, dropping some. The V and J calls and clone size come from that table; D and trimming were worked out from the DNA. The data show about 190,000 clones, approximately 86% seen once. The V call is TRBV30, the J call TRBJ1-1; 7 positions agree with TRBD1. The receptor's source is a middle-aged man with active or convalescent COVID-19. The sample was peripheral blood. CDR3 in DNA: TGTGCCTCCCCGGGACAGACGAACACTGAAGCTTTCTTT. Translated, it gives CASPGQTNTEAFF.